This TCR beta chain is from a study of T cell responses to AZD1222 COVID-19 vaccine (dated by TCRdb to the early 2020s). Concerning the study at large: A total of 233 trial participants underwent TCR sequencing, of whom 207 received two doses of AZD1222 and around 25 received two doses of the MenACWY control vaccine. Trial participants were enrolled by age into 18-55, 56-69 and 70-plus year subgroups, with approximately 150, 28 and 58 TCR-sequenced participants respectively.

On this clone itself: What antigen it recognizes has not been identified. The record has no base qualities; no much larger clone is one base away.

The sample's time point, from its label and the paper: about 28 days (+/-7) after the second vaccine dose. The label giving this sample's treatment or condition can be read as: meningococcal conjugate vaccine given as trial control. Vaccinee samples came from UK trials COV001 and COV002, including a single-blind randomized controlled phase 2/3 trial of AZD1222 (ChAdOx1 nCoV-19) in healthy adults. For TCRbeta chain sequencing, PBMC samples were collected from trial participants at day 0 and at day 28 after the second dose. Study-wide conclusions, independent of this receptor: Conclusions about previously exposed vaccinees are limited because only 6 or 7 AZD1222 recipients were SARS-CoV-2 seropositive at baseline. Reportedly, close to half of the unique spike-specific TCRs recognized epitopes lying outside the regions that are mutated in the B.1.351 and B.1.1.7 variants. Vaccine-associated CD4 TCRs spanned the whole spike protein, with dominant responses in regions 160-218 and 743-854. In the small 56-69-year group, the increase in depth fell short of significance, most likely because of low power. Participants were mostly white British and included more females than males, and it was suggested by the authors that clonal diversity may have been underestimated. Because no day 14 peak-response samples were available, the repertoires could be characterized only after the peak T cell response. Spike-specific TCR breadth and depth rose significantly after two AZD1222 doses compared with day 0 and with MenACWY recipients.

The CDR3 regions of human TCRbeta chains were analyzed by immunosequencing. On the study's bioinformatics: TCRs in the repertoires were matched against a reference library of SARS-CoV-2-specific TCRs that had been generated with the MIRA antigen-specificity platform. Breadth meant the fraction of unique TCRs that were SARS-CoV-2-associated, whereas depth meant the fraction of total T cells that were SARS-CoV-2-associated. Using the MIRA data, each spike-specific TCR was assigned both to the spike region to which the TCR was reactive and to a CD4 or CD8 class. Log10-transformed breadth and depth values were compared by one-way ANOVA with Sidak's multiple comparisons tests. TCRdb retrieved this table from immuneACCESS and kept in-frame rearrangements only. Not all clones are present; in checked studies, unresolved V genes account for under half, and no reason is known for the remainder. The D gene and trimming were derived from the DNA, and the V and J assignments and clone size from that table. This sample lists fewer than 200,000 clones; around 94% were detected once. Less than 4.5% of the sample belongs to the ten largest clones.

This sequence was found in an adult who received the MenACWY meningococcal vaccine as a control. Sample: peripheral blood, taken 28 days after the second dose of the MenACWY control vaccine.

The sequenced DNA is TGTGCCAGCAGTTTAGGGGGTTTAGGGAATTCACCCCTCCACTTT. Its protein product is CASSLGGLGNSPLHF. The chain links TRBV28 with TRBJ1-6; TRBD1 could be the D gene, as 5 bases match. V sheds 2 bases and J sheds 7 bases, leaving 12 bases between their ends. The CDR3, from cysteine to phenylalanine, totals 15 residues. CDR3 DNA is the only sequence kept; it has 45 bases, read in frame from the first base. Taken from the germline V gene, the CDR1 and CDR2 loops are MDHEN and SYDVKM. Reference TRBV28 and TRBJ1-6 genes cover what lies past the CDR3, so the full variable domain is DVKVTQSSRYLVKRTGEKVFLECVQDMDHENMFWYRQDPGLGLRLIYFSYDVKMKEKGDIPEGYSVSREKKERFSLILESASTNQTSMYLCASSLGGLGNSPLHFGNGTRLTVT.